These T cell receptor beta chains were read from a single sample in a study of graft-versus-host responses after intestinal transplantation. Method: immunoSEQ multiplex PCR; TCRdb's copy keeps in-frame clones and lacks some. Found here are over 70,000 clones, approximately 94% of them singletons; the top ten hold around 0.51%. The antigens of these receptors remain unknown. Source: unstimulated CD8+ T cells sorted from spleen or lymph node cells, taken before intestinal transplant. The receptors here all came from a human donor who received an intestinal transplant. CDR3s include the opening cysteine and the closing phenylalanine or tryptophan. The D gene is left open where the match is weak. Expanded clones get a size class; other rows say once, few or many, or leave the size out.

V gene,D gene,J gene,clone size,CDR3 DNA,CDR3 protein
TRBV6-1,NA,TRBJ2-1,NA,TGTGCCAGCAGTGAAATTTGGGTCCTCTCCTACAATGAGCAGTTCTTC,CASSEIWVLSYNEQFF
TRBV4-1,TRBD2,TRBJ2-7,NA,TGCGCCAGCAGCCAAAGCCGGGAGGGCCTCTACGAGCAGTACTTC,CASSQSREGLYEQYF
TRBV7-9,NA,TRBJ2-1,NA,TGTGCCAGCAGCCTCGCGGTGGATGAGCAGTTCTTC,CASSLAVDEQFF
TRBV2,TRBD1,TRBJ2-3,NA,TGTGCCAGCAGTACCGGGACAGGGGGCTTCGGAGATACGCAGTATTTT,CASSTGTGGFGDTQYF
TRBV6-1,TRBD2,TRBJ2-3,few,TGTGCCAGCAGTGAAGAGTGGGAAGCGGGGGGCACAGATACGCAGTATTTT,CASSEEWEAGGTDTQYF
TRBV28,NA,TRBJ1-2,NA,TGTGCCAGCAGTTTATTCCGGGGCTCCCTCGGCTACACCTTC,CASSLFRGSLGYTF
TRBV7-9,NA,TRBJ1-2,NA,TGTGCCAGCAGCTCCAATTTGGACCGTAACTATGGCTACACCTTC,CASSSNLDRNYGYTF
TRBV7-8,TRBD2,TRBJ2-1,NA,TGTGCCAGCAGCGTCTTCGCGACTAGCGAGGGATACAATGAGCAGTTCTTC,CASSVFATSEGYNEQFF
TRBV9,TRBD2,TRBJ2-3,NA,TGTGCCAGCAGCGTAGAGGGACTAGCGGGAGAGATCACAGATACGCAGTATTTT,CASSVEGLAGEITDTQYF
TRBV6-1,NA,TRBJ1-2,NA,TGTGCCAGCAATCGGGGGCAGGGGAATGGCTACACCTTC,CASNRGQGNGYTF
TRBV11-1,NA,TRBJ1-6,NA,TGTGCCAGCAGCTTAGGGGTCTATAATTCACCCCTCCACTTT,CASSLGVYNSPLHF
TRBV13,TRBD2,TRBJ2-1,NA,TGTGCCAGCAGCTCGGGAGCGGGAGAGGGTCCTTACAATGAGCAGTTCTTC,CASSSGAGEGPYNEQFF
TRBV5-8,NA,TRBJ2-3,NA,TGTGCCAGCAGCTGGGGCCAGACCTTCAGCACAGATACGCAGTATTTT,CASSWGQTFSTDTQYF
TRBV19,NA,TRBJ2-5,NA,TGTGCCAGTAGTATTTCTATGGGAGAGACCCAGTACTTC,CASSISMGETQYF
TRBV10-2,NA,TRBJ1-5,NA,TGCGCCAGCAGTGAACGACGTAGCAATCAGCCCCAGCATTTT,CASSERRSNQPQHF
TRBV4-1,NA,TRBJ2-1,NA,TGCGCCAGCAGTCCGAGGGCGCCCCGAGTTCTGTTCTCCTACAATGAGCAGTTCTTC,CASSPRAPRVLFSYNEQFF
TRBV7-9,TRBD1,TRBJ2-5,NA,TGTGCCAGCAGCTTAGCCGGACAGGGGAAGGAGACCCAGTACTTC,CASSLAGQGKETQYF
TRBV5-6,NA,TRBJ1-5,NA,TGTGCCAGCAGCTTGGGGAGCAATCAGCCCCAGCATTTT,CASSLGSNQPQHF
TRBV30,TRBD2,TRBJ2-1,NA,TGTGCCTTCTGGACTAGCGGGAGGGCCGGCGGGAATGAGCAGTTCTTC,CAFWTSGRAGGNEQFF
TRBV25-1,TRBD2,TRBJ2-1,NA,TGTGCCAGCAGTGAAGGTAGCGGGAGGGTCTCCTACAATGAGCAGTTCTTC,CASSEGSGRVSYNEQFF
TRBV7-8,TRBD2,TRBJ2-5,NA,TGTGCCAGCAGCCCAAGGTGGGGGGGGGAGACCCAGTACTTC,CASSPRWGGETQYF
TRBV19,TRBD1,TRBJ1-1,NA,TGTGCCAGTAGTACAGGGGGACTGAACACTGAAGCTTTCTTT,CASSTGGLNTEAFF
TRBV6-6,NA,TRBJ1-5,NA,TGTGCCAGCAGTTCCACCGGGTCCGATCAGCCCCAGCATTTT,CASSSTGSDQPQHF
TRBV5-6,NA,TRBJ2-7,NA,TGTGCCAGCAGCTTGGGACCCGGTGTCGCCTACGAGCAGTACTTC,CASSLGPGVAYEQYF
TRBV5-1,TRBD2,TRBJ2-1,NA,TGCGCCAGCAGCTTGAGCGGGAGGAGTAATGAGCAGTTCTTC,CASSLSGRSNEQFF
TRBV10-1,TRBD2,TRBJ2-3,NA,TGCGCCAGCAGTATAGCGGGAGGGCTTACGCAGTATTTT,CASSIAGGLTQYF
TRBV4-1,NA,TRBJ1-1,NA,TGCGCCAGCAGCCAAGATCTGGGAATTTCTCTCATGAACACTGAAGCTTTCTTT,CASSQDLGISLMNTEAFF
TRBV13,TRBD2,TRBJ2-7,NA,TGTGCCAGCAGCTTAGTCTCGGGAGGGAGAGGGAACTACGAGCAGTACTTC,CASSLVSGGRGNYEQYF
TRBV12-2,NA,TRBJ2-7,NA,TGTGCAAGTCGCTTAGCGCATGGACAGGGCTACGAGCAGTACTTC,CASRLAHGQGYEQYF
TRBV7-6,TRBD2,TRBJ2-1,NA,TGTGCCAGCAGCTTAGCGGCGGGGGGCGATGAGCAGTTCTTC,CASSLAAGGDEQFF
TRBV4-3,TRBD1,TRBJ1-2,NA,TGCGCCAGCAGCCATATAACAGGGGGCAGGGGCTACACCTTC,CASSHITGGRGYTF
TRBV6-5,TRBD1,TRBJ1-1,NA,TGTGCCAGCAATCCGGACAGGGGTGTGGCTTTCTTT,CASNPDRGVAFF
TRBV29-1,TRBD1,TRBJ2-5,NA,TGCAGCGTGGGGGAACAGGGGCCGAAAGAGCAGTACTTC,CSVGEQGPKEQYF
TRBV19,NA,TRBJ1-5,NA,TGTGCCAGTAGTACGAATCCCGAATGGGCTTACAATCAGCCCCAGCATTTT,CASSTNPEWAYNQPQHF
TRBV10-1,NA,TRBJ2-7,NA,TGCGCCAGCAGTGAAGTGAGTAGATCCTACGAGCAGTACTTC,CASSEVSRSYEQYF
TRBV20-1,NA,TRBJ1-2,NA,TGCAGTGCCCCAACGGGCTATGGCTACACCTTC,CSAPTGYGYTF
TRBV5-1,NA,TRBJ2-1,NA,TGCGCCAGCAGCTTGGCCCTTTCTCCCAGCTCCTACAATGAGCAGTTCTTC,CASSLALSPSSYNEQFF
TRBV5-5,TRBD1,TRBJ2-7,once,TGTGCCAGCAGCTGGGACAGGGCCTACGAGCAGTACTTC,CASSWDRAYEQYF
TRBV19,TRBD1,TRBJ1-5,NA,TGTGCCAGTAGTATATGGCAGGGGGAATTGGGCAATCAGCCCCAGCATTTT,CASSIWQGELGNQPQHF
TRBV5-6,TRBD1,TRBJ2-7,NA,TGTGCCAGCAACGTTCCGGGACAGGGATACGAGCAGTACTTC,CASNVPGQGYEQYF
TRBV5-4,NA,TRBJ1-1,NA,TGTGCCAGCAGCTTTGGGACGAGCACTGAAGCTTTCTTT,CASSFGTSTEAFF
TRBV28,TRBD1,TRBJ1-1,NA,TGTGCCAGCAGTCCCAGGGGGGAGATGAACACTGAAGCTTTCTTT,CASSPRGEMNTEAFF